The next 27 T cell receptor beta chains were all read from a single sample in a study of T cell responses to AZD1222 COVID-19 vaccine. Profiling relied on immunoSEQ multiplex PCR, and the TCRdb table lists in-frame clones only, not all of them. This table holds approximately 150,000 clones, about 91% found once. This specimen was peripheral blood, taken on day 0 of MenACWY control vaccination. These receptors came from an adult in good health.

This chain uses TRBV30 with TRBJ1-6; D unclear. The V end was cut by 3 bases, the J end by 7 bases, with 16 bases between. CDR3 length: 15 residues. Looked up from germline, CDR1 is GTSNPN and CDR2 is SVGIG (reference sequence). For the CDR3, the DNA is TGTGCCTGGAGAGCTCCGGGTCTAACAAATTCACCCCTCCACTTT. It codes for CAWRAPGLTNSPLHF.

The chain employs TRBV5-1 and TRBJ2-5; TRBD2 might be the D (5 bases). The CDR3 totals 16 residues. V shed 1 base and J shed 5 bases, with 18 bases lying between them. CDR1 is SGHRS, CDR2 YFSETQ, per germline. The CDR3 region has the DNA TGCGCCAGCAGCTTGAGCGGCGGCGGCCTCGGGGAGACCCAGTACTTC. Amino acid sequence: CASSLSGGGLGETQYF.

The V and J genes are TRBV6-5 and TRBJ1-5; TRBD1 is a possible D gene (6 bases). The CDR3 sequence is 15 residues long. CDR1 is MNHEY and CDR2 is SVGAGI in the germline V gene. V was shortened by 8 bases and J by 3 bases, with 17 bases between the two germline ends. The CDR3 spells CASSSGGGTNQPQHF. In DNA form, the CDR3 reads TGTGCCAGCTCCAGCGGGGGGGGCACCAATCAGCCCCAGCATTTT.

This clone was seen a single time. The chain employs TRBV5-1 and TRBJ1-2; D is uncertain. The CDR3 is 14 amino acids. Trimming took 3 bases from V and 6 from J, leaving 15 bases between them. Germline V CDR1 and CDR2: SGHRS, YFSETQ. The DNA of the CDR3 is TGCGCCAGCAGCTCACTTCGGGATGGGAATGGCTACACCTTC. This gives the protein CASSSLRDGNGYTF.

This sequence joins TRBV10-3 and TRBJ1-3; 7 bases fit TRBD1. Unmatched junction bases numbered 8, after V lost 4 bases and J lost 5 bases. Germline CDR1 reads ENHRY; CDR2 reads SYGVKD. The CDR3 is made up of 15 amino acids. The CDR3 is CAISGAQGPRNTIYF. The CDR3 nucleotides read TGTGCCATCAGTGGGGCACAGGGGCCCAGAAACACCATATATTTT.

The chain joins TRBV7-8 to TRBJ1-1; 8 bases match TRBD1. The CDR3 totals 16 residues. Germline-derived CDR1 and CDR2 are SGHVS and FQNEAQ. With 5 bases clipped from V and 3 bases from J, the junction kept 11 bases outside the gene matches. The CDR3 nucleotides read TGTGCCAGCAGCCCCCGCCTGGACAGGGTTTACACTGAAGCTTTCTTT. This translates into CASSPRLDRVYTEAFF.

The chain employs TRBV19 and TRBJ1-2, with 7 positions matching TRBD1. The germline gives CDR1 LNHDA, CDR2 SQIVND (reference sequence). The CDR3 is 13 residues long. The V gene end was trimmed by 5 bases and the J gene end by 3 bases; junction bases not matched to a gene: 3. The CDR3 region is CASSFRGDYGYTF. Written as DNA, the CDR3 is TGTGCCAGTAGTTTCAGGGGGGACTATGGCTACACCTTC.

This clone appeared once. The rearrangement links TRBV3-1 (or the pseudogene TRBV3-2) to TRBJ2-7; 10 bases are a match to TRBD2. With V trimmed by 0 bases and J by 3 bases, 5 bases remained unmatched. Germline V lookup: CDR1 LGHDT, CDR2 YNNKEL (reference sequence). This CDR3 comprises 16 residues. CDR3 amino acids: CASSQEASGRIYEQYF. The CDR3 bases are TGTGCCAGCAGCCAAGAGGCTAGCGGGAGAATCTACGAGCAGTACTTC.

This chain joins TRBV7-9 and TRBJ1-2; D call uncertain. CDR1 SEHNR and CDR2 FQNEAQ come from the germline V gene (reference sequence). CDR3 length equals 14 residues. Trimming removed 1 base from V and 8 bases from J, with 14 bases in between. DNA for the CDR3: TGTGCCAGCAGCTTAGGTCCAGAGGCCCAGGGCTACACCTTC. Protein product: CASSLGPEAQGYTF.

V is TRBV20-1 and J is TRBJ1-2, with D maybe TRBD1 (5 bases). The CDR3 runs to 11 residues. The V gene's germline CDR1 is DFQATT and CDR2 SNEGSKA (reference sequence). Trimming removed 1 base from V and 9 bases from J, with 9 bases in between. The CDR3 coding sequence is TGCAGTGCTAGAGTGGGGGTAAGCTACACCTTC. Translating gives CSARVGVSYTF.

This chain links TRBV14 with TRBJ2-7; 9 bases fit TRBD2. V shed 6 bases, J shed 4 bases, and the junction held 19 bases outside the gene matches. CDR1 is SGHDN and CDR2 is FVKESK in the germline V gene. This CDR3 is built from 18 residues. CDR3 amino acids: CASRYGTSRGGKRYEQYF. The CDR3 DNA sequence: TGTGCCAGCAGGTATGGGACTAGCAGGGGGGGGAAGAGGTACGAGCAGTACTTC.

The V call is TRBV6-2 or TRBV6-3, the J call TRBJ2-1; TRBD1 matches at 8 bases. The V gene end was trimmed by 2 bases and the J gene end by 6 bases; junction bases not matched to a gene: 12. Germline CDR1 is MNHEY and CDR2 is SVGEGT. The CDR3 is 17 residues long. The CDR3 bases are TGTGCCAGCAGTTACCCCCGGACAGGGCTAATCTTCAATGAGCAGTTCTTC. Protein sequence: CASSYPRTGLIFNEQFF.

This chain links TRBV5-8 with TRBJ2-1, with D maybe TRBD2 (6 bases). CDR1 and CDR2 from the germline V gene are SGHTS and YDEGEE. This CDR3 region has 16 residues. V was clipped by 2 bases and J by 7 bases, with 19 bases between them. The CDR3, as DNA: TGTGCCAGCAGCTTTAAAGGGACTTACTTCTTTAATGAGCAGTTCTTC. This translates into CASSFKGTYFFNEQFF. The full variable domain, completed using reference TRBV5-8 and TRBJ2-1, is EAGVTQSPTHLIKTRGQQATLRCSPISGHTSVYWYQQALGLGLQFLLWYDEGEERNRGNFPPRFSGRQFPNYSSELNVNALELEDSALYLCASSFKGTYFFNEQFFGPGTRLTVL.

The CDR3 is CASSFWTGGDTGELFF. The CDR3 DNA is TGCGCCAGCAGCTTTTGGACAGGGGGCGACACCGGGGAGCTGTTTTTT. The chain recombines TRBV5-1 with TRBJ2-2; TRBD1 agrees at 11 bases. CDR3 size: 16 residues. V shed 2 bases and J 3 bases; nucleotides not matched to a gene: 3. Germline CDR1 reads SGHRS; CDR2 reads YFSETQ.

The gene calls are TRBV7-2 and TRBJ2-1; no clear D gene. This CDR3 is 13 amino acids long. V was pared by 4 bases and J by 15 bases, with 19 bases between. CDR1 is SGHTA and CDR2 is FQGNSA in the germline V gene. CDR3 amino acids: CASSYTGALSLFF. CDR3 bases: TGTGCCAGCAGCTACACGGGCGCTCTTAGTCTGTTCTTC.

The chain employs TRBV5-1 and TRBJ2-7, with 10 bases fitting TRBD2. The germline gives CDR1 SGHRS, CDR2 YFSETQ. Germline trimming cut 0 bases from V and 4 bases from J; bases unmatched to any gene: 4. This CDR3 region has 15 residues. CDR3: CASSLGGSGRYEQYF. CDR3 bases: TGCGCCAGCAGCTTGGGTGGTAGCGGGAGGTACGAGCAGTACTTC.

The rearrangement uses TRBV19 and TRBJ2-5; D remains unclear. The length of the CDR3 is 14 residues. Per the germline V gene, CDR1 is LNHDA and CDR2 is SQIVND (reference sequence). V lost 4 bases and J lost 5, with 14 bases in between. CDR3 amino acids: CASSTGPSRETQYF. DNA of the CDR3: TGTGCCAGTAGTACAGGTCCGTCACGCGAGACCCAGTACTTC.

The chain employs TRBV6-2 or TRBV6-3 and TRBJ1-5; D may be TRBD1 (6 bases). The CDR3 extends over 14 amino acids. Deletions cut 1 base from V and 4 bases from J, with 8 bases between. Germline lookup yields CDR1 MNHEY and CDR2 SVGEGT. The CDR3: CASSYLQGNQPQHF. The CDR3 bases are TGTGCCAGCAGTTACTTACAGGGAAATCAGCCCCAGCATTTT.

This clone came up once. V and J are TRBV9 and TRBJ2-5; tentatively, D is TRBD1 (6 bases). With 1 base removed from V and 2 bases from J, the gap between germline ends came to 9 bases. The CDR3 contains 14 residues. Germline loops: CDR1 SGDLS, CDR2 YYNGEE. The DNA of the CDR3 is TGTGCCAGCAGCGTATCAGGACAGCAAGAGACCCAGTACTTC. It is translated as CASSVSGQQETQYF.

This clone has just one count. This chain joins TRBV10-2 and TRBJ1-1; 9 nucleotides match TRBD1. Germline V gene lookup returns CDR1 WSHSY and CDR2 SAAADI. The CDR3 has 17 amino acids. Trimming at V came to 0 bases and at J to 1 base, leaving 6 bases not matched to a gene. Written as DNA, the CDR3 is TGCGCCAGCAGTGAGTCGACAGGGGGAGGCGCGAACACTGAAGCTTTCTTT. This sequence encodes CASSESTGGGANTEAFF.

V and J are TRBV2 and TRBJ1-5; TRBD1 aligns across 9 bases. Germline V gene lookup returns CDR1 SNHLY and CDR2 FYNNEI. This CDR3 region has 14 residues. V lost 6 bases to trimming and J lost 6 bases; unmatched junction nucleotides: 6. Here the CDR3 reads CASRGDREGQPQHF. CDR3 sequence (DNA): TGTGCCAGCAGAGGGGACAGGGAGGGTCAGCCCCAGCATTTT. Based on the CDR3 plus reference TRBV2 and TRBJ1-5, the full variable domain is EPEVTQTPSHQVTQMGQEVILRCVPISNHLYFYWYRQILGQKVEFLVSFYNNEISEKSEIFDDQFSVERPDGSNFTLKIRSTKLEDSAMYFCASRGDREGQPQHFGDGTRLSIL.

The rearrangement uses TRBV7-9 and TRBJ1-1; TRBD1 matches at 10 bases. Losses at the gene ends were 5 bases for V and 11 bases for J; bases not matched to a gene: 11. Per the germline V gene, CDR1 is SEHNR and CDR2 is FQNEAQ (reference sequence). This CDR3 region has 14 residues. The CDR3 region is CASSRATGGEMAFF. The CDR3 coding sequence is TGTGCCAGCAGCCGCGCGACAGGGGGCGAAATGGCTTTCTTT.

J is TRBJ2-7 and V is TRBV24-1; 12 bases map to TRBD1. This CDR3 has 14 residues. V trimming: 7 bases; J trimming: 9 bases; junction bases outside the gene matches: 9. Germline V gene sequence: CDR1 KGHDR, CDR2 SFDVKD. The CDR3 nucleotides read TGTGCCACCAGCGCCGGGACAGGGGGCATGGCGCAGTACTTC. Its protein product is CATSAGTGGMAQYF.

The genes are TRBV4-3 and TRBJ1-2, with TRBD1 identical over 8 bases. V was pared by 1 base and J by 6 bases, with 7 bases of the junction left unmatched. This CDR3 contains 15 residues. The germline V gene has CDR1 LGHNA and CDR2 YSLEER. The CDR3 here is CASSQGRGPRDGYTF. The CDR3 nucleotides read TGCGCCAGCAGCCAAGGCAGGGGGCCTCGGGATGGCTACACCTTC.

This clone was detected only once. The chain recombines TRBV28 with TRBJ1-6; TRBD1 might be the D (6 bases). Between the trimmed V and J ends, which lost 6 bases and 7 bases, there was a span of 19 bases. CDR1 MDHEN and CDR2 SYDVKM come from the germline V gene. The CDR3 has 16 residues. CDR3 DNA sequence: TGTGCCAGCAGCTCGATCCTCCCAGGGGACAATTCACCCCTCCACTTT. It translates to CASSSILPGDNSPLHF.

CDR3: CASSPRRGEGETQYF. CDR3 nucleotides: TGTGCCAGCAGTCCTAGGAGGGGAGAAGGAGAGACCCAGTACTTC. This chain links TRBV11-3 with TRBJ2-5; perhaps TRBD2 as D (6 bases). Deletions cut 6 bases from V and 4 bases from J, with 18 bases between. Germline V CDR1 and CDR2: SGHNT, YENEEA. This CDR3 has 15 amino acids.

The chain combines TRBV24-1 with TRBJ2-5; tentative D call: TRBD1 (5 bases). Germline loops: CDR1 KGHDR, CDR2 SFDVKD. Between the trimmed V and J ends, which lost 4 bases and 5 bases, there was a span of 16 bases. The CDR3 runs 15 residues. CDR3 loop: CATSDPTDYRETQYF. As DNA, the CDR3 is TGTGCCACCAGTGACCCGACAGATTACAGGGAGACCCAGTACTTC.